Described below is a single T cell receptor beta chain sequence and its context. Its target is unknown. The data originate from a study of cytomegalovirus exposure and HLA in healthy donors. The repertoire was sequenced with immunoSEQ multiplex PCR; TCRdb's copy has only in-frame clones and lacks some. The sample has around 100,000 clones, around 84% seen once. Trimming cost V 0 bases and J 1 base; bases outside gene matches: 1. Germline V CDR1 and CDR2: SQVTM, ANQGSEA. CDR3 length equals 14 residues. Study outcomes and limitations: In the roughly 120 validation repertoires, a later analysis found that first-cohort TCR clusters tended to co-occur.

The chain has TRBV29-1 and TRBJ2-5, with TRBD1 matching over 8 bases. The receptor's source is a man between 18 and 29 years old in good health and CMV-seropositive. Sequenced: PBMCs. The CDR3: CSVEEGTGQETQYF. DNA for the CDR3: TGCAGCGTTGAAGAGGGGACAGGCCAAGAGACCCAGTACTTC.